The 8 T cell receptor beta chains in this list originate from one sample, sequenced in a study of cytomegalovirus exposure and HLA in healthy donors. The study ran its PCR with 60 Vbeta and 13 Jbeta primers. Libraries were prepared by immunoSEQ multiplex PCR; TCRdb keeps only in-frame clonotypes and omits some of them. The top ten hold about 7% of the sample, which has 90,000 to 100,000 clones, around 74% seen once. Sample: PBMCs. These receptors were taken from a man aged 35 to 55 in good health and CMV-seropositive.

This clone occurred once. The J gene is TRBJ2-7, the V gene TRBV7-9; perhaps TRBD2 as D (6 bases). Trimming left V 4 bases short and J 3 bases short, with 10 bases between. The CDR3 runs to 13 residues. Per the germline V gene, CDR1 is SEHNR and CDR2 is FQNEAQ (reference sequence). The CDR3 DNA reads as TGTGCCAGCAGCTCCGGGACTGACTACGAGCAGTACTTC. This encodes CASSSGTDYEQYF.

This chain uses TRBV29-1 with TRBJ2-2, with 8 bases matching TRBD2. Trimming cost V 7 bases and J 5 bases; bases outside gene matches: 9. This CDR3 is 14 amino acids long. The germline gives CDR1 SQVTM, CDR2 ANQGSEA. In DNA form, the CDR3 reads TGCAGCGGTGGGGCGGGGGGTGTTACCGGGGAGCTGTTTTTT. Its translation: CSGGAGGVTGELFF.

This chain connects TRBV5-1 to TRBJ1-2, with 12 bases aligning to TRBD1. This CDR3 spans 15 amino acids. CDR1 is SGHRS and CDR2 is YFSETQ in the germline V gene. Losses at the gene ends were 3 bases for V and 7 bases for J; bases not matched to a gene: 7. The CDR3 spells CASSSGQGARGGYTF. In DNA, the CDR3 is TGCGCCAGCAGCTCGGGACAGGGGGCTAGAGGTGGCTACACCTTC.

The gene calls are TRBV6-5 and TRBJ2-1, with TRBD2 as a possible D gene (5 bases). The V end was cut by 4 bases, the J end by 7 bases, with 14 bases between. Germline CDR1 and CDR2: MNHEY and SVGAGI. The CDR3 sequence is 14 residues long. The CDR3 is CASSSWRVGNEQFF. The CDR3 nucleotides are TGTGCCAGCAGTTCATGGCGGGTAGGAAATGAGCAGTTCTTC.

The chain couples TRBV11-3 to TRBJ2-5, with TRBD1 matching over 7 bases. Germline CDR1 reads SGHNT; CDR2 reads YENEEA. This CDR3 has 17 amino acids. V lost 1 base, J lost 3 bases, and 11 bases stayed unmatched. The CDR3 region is CASSLGKGETGKETQYF. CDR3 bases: TGTGCCAGCAGCTTAGGAAAAGGGGAGACAGGGAAAGAGACCCAGTACTTC.

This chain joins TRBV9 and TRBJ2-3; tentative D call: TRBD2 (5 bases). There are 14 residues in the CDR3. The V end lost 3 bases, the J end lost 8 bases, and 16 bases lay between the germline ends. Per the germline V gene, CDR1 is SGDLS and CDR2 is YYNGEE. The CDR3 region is CASSEAQQGGTQYF. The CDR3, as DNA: TGTGCCAGCAGCGAGGCCCAGCAAGGAGGTACGCAGTATTTT.

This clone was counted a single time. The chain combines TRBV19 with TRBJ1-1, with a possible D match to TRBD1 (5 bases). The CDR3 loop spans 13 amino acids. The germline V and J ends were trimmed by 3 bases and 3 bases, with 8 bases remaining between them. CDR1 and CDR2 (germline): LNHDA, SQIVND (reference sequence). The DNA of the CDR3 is TGTGCCAGTAGTATTGGGGCGGACACTGAAGCTTTCTTT. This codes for CASSIGADTEAFF.

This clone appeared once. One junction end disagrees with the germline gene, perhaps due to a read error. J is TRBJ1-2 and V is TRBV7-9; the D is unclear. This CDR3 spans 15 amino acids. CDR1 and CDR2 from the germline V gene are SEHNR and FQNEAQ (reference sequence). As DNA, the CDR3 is TGTTCCAGCAGCTTAGTCCCCGGGTACTTATATGGCTACACCTTC. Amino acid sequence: CSSSLVPGYLYGYTF.